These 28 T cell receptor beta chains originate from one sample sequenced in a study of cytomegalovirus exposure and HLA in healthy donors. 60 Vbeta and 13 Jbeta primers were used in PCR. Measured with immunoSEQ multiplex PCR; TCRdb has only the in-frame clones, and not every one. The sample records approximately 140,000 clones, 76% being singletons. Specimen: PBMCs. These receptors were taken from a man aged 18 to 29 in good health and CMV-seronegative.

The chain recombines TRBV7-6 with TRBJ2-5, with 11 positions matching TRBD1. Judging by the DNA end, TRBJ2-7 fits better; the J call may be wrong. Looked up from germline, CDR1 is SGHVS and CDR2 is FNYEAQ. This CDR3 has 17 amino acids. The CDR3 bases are TGTGCCAGCAGCTTAGCGGCCCCCGGGACAGGGGGTTACGAGCAGTACTTC. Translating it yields CASSLAAPGTGGYEQYF.

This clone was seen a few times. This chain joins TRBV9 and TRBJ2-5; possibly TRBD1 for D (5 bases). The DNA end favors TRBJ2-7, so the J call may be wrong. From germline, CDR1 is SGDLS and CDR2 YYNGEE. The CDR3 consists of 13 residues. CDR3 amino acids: CASSAQGSYEQYF. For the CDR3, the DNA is TGTGCCAGCAGCGCCCAGGGATCCTACGAGCAGTACTTC.

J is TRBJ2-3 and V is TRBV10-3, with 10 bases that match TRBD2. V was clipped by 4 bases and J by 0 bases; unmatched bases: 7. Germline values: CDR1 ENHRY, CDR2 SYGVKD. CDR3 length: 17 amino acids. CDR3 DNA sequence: TGTGCCATCAGTGGTAGCGGGGGGACGACTAGCACAGATACGCAGTATTTT. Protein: CAISGSGGTTSTDTQYF.

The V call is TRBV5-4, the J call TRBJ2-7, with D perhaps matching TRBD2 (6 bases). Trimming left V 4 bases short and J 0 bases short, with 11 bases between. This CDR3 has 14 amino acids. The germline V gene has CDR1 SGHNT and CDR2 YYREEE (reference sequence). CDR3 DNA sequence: TGTGCCAGCAGCGGATGGGACTCCTCCTACGAGCAGTACTTC. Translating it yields CASSGWDSSYEQYF.

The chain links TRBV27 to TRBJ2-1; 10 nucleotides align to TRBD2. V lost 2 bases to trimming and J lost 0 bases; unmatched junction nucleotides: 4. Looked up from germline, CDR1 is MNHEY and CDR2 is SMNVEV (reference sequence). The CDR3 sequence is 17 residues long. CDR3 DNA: TGTGCCAGCAGTTTACTAGCGGGGGCGAGCTCCTACAATGAGCAGTTCTTC. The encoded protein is CASSLLAGASSYNEQFF.

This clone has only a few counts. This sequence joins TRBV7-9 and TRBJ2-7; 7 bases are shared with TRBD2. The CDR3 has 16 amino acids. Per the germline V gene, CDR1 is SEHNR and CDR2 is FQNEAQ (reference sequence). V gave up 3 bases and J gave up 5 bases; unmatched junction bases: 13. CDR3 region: CASSFSRGEGTDEQYF. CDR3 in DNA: TGTGCCAGCAGCTTTAGTAGAGGGGAGGGGACCGACGAGCAGTACTTC. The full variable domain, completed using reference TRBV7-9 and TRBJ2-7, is DTGVSQNPRHKITKRGQNVTFRCDPISEHNRLYWYRQTLGQGPEFLTYFQNEAQLEKSRLLSDRFSAERPKGSFSTLEIQRTEQGDSAMYLCASSFSRGEGTDEQYFGPGTRLTVT.

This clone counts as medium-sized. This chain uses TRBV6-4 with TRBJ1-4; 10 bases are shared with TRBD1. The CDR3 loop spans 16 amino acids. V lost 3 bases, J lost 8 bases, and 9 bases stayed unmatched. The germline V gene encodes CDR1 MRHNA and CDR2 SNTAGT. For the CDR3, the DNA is TGTGCCAGCAGTGAACATTCCGGGACAGGGGCCGAAAAACTGTTTTTT. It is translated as CASSEHSGTGAEKLFF.

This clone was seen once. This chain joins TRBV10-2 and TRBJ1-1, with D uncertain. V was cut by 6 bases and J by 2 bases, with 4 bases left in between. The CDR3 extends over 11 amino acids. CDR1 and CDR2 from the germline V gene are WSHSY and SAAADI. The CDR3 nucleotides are TGCGCCAGCAGGAGAAACACTGAAGCTTTCTTT. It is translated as CASRRNTEAFF.

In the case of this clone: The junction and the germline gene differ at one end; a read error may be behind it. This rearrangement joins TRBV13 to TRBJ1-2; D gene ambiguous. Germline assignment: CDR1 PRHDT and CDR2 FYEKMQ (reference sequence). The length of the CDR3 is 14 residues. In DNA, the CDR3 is TGTGCCAGCAGGGGTTTCGGGAATAACTGTGGCTACACCTTC. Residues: CASRGFGNNCGYTF.

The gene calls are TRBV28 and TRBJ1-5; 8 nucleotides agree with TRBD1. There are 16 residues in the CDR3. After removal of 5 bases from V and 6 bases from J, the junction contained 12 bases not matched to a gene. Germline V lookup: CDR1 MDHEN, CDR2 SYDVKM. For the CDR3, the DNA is TGTGCCAGCAGTACGCACTCCGGGACAGGAGTTCAGCCCCAGCATTTT. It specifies CASSTHSGTGVQPQHF.

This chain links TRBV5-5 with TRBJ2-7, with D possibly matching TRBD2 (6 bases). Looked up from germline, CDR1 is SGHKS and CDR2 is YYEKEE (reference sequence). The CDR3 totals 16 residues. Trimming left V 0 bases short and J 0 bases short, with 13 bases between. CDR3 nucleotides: TGTGCCAGCAGCTTGGGGCTAGCGCAAATCTCCTACGAGCAGTACTTC. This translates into CASSLGLAQISYEQYF.

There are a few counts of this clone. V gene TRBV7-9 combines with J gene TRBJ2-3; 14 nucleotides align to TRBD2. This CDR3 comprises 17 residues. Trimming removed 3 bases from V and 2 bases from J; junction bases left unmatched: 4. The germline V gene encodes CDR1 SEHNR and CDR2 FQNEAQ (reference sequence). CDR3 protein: CASSFGLAGGSTDTQYF. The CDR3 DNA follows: TGTGCCAGCAGCTTCGGACTAGCGGGAGGATCCACAGATACGCAGTATTTT.

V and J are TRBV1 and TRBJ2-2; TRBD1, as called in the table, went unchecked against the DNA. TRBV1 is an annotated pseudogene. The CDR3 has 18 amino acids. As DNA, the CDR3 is TGCACCAGCAGCCAAGAGAAGGCGCTAGAGGGGGACACCGGGGAGCTGTTTTTT. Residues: CTSSQEKALEGDTGELFF.

The CDR3 nucleotides read TGTGCCAGCAGTGAACTAGCGGGCTCCTACAATGAGCAGTTCTTC. This codes for CASSELAGSYNEQFF. The V and J genes are TRBV6-4 and TRBJ2-1; 9 nucleotides align to TRBD2. V shed 3 bases and J 0 bases; nucleotides not matched to a gene: 0. The length of the CDR3 is 15 residues. Germline V CDR1 and CDR2: MRHNA, SNTAGT.

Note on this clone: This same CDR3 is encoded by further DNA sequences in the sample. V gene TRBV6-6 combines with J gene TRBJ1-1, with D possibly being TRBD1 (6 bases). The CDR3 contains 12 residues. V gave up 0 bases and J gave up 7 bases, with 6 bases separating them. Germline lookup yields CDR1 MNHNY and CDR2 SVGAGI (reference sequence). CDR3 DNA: TGTGCCAGCAGTTACTCGACAGGTGAAGCTTTCTTT. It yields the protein CASSYSTGEAFF.

The CDR3: CASSRGVRGFLDEQFF. The CDR3 nucleotides read TGTGCCAGCTCACGAGGGGTCAGGGGATTTTTGGATGAGCAGTTCTTC. The chain recombines TRBV18 with TRBJ2-1; D perhaps matches TRBD1 (6 bases). CDR1 KGHSH and CDR2 LQKENI come from the germline V gene. V lost 4 bases and J lost 8, with 21 bases in between. CDR3 length equals 16 residues.

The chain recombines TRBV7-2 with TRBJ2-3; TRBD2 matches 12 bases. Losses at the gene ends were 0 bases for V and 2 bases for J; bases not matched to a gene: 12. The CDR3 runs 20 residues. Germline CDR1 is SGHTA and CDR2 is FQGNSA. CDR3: CASSLALAGGGGVDTDTQYF. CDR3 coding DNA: TGTGCCAGCAGCTTAGCACTAGCGGGAGGTGGGGGTGTGGACACAGATACGCAGTATTTT.

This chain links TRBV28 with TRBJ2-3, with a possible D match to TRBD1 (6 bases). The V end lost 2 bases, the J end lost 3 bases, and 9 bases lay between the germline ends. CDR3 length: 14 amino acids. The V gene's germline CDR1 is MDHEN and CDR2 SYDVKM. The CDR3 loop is CASSLRQGTDTQYF. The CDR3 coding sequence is TGTGCCAGCAGTTTAAGGCAGGGGACAGATACGCAGTATTTT.

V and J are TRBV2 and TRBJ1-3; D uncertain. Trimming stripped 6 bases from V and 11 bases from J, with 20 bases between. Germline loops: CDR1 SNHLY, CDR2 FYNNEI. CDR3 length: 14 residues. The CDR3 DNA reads TGTGCCAGCAGCCCACGGACTGGGCGTGGGGCCATATATTTT. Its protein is CASSPRTGRGAIYF. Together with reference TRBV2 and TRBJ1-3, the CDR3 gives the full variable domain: EPEVTQTPSHQVTQMGQEVILRCVPISNHLYFYWYRQILGQKVEFLVSFYNNEISEKSEIFDDQFSVERPDGSNFTLKIRSTKLEDSAMYFCASSPRTGRGAIYFGEGSWLTVV.

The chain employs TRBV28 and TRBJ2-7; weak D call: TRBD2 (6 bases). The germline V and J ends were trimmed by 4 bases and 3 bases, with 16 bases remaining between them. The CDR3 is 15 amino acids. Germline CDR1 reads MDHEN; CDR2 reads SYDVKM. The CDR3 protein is CASSYGGAQGYEQYF. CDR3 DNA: TGTGCCAGCAGTTACGGAGGGGCGCAAGGCTACGAGCAGTACTTC.

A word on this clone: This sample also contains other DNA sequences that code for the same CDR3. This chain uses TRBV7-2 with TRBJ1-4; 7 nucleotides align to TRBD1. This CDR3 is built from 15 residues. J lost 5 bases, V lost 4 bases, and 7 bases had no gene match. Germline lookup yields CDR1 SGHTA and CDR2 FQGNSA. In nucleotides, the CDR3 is TGTGCCAGCAGCTCCAAGGGACAGTTAAATGAAAAACTGTTTTTT. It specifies CASSSKGQLNEKLFF.

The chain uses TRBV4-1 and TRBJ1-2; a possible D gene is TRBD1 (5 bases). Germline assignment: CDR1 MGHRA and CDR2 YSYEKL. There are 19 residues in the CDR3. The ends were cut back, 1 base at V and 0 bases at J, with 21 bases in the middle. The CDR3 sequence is CASSQAYPGRNNPNYGYTF. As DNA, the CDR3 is TGCGCCAGCAGCCAAGCATACCCAGGGAGGAATAACCCTAACTATGGCTACACCTTC.

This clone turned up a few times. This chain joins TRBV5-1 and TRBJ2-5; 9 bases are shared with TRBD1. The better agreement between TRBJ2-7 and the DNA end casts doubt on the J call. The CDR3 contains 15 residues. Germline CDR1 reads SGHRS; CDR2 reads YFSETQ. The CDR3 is CASSTRQGVGYEQYF. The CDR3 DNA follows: TGCGCCAGCAGCACCAGACAGGGGGTAGGGTACGAGCAGTACTTC.

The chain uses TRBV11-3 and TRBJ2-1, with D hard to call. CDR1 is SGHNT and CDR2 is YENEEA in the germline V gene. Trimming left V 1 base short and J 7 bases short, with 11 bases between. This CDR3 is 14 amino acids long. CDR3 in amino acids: CASSLGAATNEQFF. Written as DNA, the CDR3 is TGTGCCAGCAGCTTAGGGGCAGCCACGAATGAGCAGTTCTTC.

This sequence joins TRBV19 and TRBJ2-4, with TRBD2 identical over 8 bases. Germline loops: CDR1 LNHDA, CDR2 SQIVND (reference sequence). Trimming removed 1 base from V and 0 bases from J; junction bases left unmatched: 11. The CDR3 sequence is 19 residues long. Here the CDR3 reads CASSIVGSGAKLAKNIQYF. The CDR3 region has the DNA TGTGCCAGTAGTATAGTCGGTAGCGGGGCGAAACTAGCCAAAAACATTCAGTACTTC.

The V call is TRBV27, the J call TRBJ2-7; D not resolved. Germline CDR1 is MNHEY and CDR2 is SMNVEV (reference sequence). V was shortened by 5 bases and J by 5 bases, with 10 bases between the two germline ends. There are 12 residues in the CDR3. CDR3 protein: CASSNYGDEQYF. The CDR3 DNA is TGTGCCAGCAGTAACTATGGCGACGAGCAGTACTTC.

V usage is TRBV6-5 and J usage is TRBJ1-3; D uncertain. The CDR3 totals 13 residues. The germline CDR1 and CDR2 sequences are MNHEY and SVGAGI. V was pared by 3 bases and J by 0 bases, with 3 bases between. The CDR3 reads CASSYRSGNTIYF. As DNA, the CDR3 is TGTGCCAGCAGTTATCGCTCTGGAAACACCATATATTTT.

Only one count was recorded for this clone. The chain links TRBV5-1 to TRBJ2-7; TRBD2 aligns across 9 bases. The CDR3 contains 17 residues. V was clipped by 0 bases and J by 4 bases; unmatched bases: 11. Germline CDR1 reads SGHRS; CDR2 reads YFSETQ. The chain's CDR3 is CASSLVAGGGVEYEQYF. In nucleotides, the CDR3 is TGCGCCAGCAGCTTGGTGGCGGGCGGGGGGGTCGAATACGAGCAGTACTTC.